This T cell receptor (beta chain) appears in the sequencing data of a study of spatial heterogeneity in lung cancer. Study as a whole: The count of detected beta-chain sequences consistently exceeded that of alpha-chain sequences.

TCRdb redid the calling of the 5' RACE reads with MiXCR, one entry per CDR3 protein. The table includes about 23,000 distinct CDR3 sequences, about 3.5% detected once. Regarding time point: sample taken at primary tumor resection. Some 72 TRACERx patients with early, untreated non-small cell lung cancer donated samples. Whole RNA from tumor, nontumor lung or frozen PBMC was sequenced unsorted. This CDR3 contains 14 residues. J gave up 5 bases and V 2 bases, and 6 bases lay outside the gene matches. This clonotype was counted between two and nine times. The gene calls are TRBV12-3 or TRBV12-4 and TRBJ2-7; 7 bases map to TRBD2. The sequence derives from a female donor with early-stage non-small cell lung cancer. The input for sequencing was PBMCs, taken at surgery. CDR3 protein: CASSLIGRFDEQYF. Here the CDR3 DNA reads TGTGCCAGCAGTTTAATCGGGAGGTTCGACGAGCAGTACTTC.